Following are 20 T cell receptor beta chains from one sample sequenced in a study of Graves' ophthalmopathy and Graves' hyperthyroidism. The authors amplified TCR beta CDR3 regions, and they did so from RNA transcripts for repertoire sequencing. HTBI primers were used in a first-round RT-PCR, which preceded a second-round multiplex PCR. TCRdb recomputed calls from the multiplex PCR reads with MiXCR, one row per CDR3 protein. This table holds hundreds of thousands of distinct CDR3 sequences, 20% to 25% found once. Source material: peripheral blood. The receptors shown here come from a woman aged 45 to 65 with Graves' ophthalmopathy.

This sequence joins TRBV30 and TRBJ1-2; D is uncertain. Germline V gene lookup returns CDR1 GTSNPN and CDR2 SVGIG (reference sequence). The CDR3 consists of 14 residues. The V end was cut by 4 bases, the J end by 5 bases, with 17 bases between. The CDR3 DNA reads as TGTGCCTGGACCTTGGGCGGGGTTGGATATGGCTACACCTTC. This codes for CAWTLGGVGYGYTF. Looking up the rest from reference TRBV30 and TRBJ1-2 gives the full variable domain: SQTIHQWPATLVQPVGSPLSLECTVEGTSNPNLYWYRQAAGRGLQLLFYSVGIGQISSEVPQNLSASRPQDRQFILSSKKLLLSDSGFYLCAWTLGGVGYGYTFGSGTRLTVV.

This clonotype was recorded many times. This sequence joins TRBV6-5 and TRBJ2-7; 7 bases align to TRBD1. The trim removed 6 bases at V and 4 bases at J, leaving 9 bases unmatched. This CDR3 comprises 14 residues. Germline-derived CDR1 and CDR2 are MNHEY and SVGAGI. In nucleotides, the CDR3 is TGTGCCAGCAGAACCGACAGGGTGGGTTACGAGCAGTACTTC. It encodes CASRTDRVGYEQYF.

The sample holds many counts of this clonotype. The gene calls are TRBV29-1 and TRBJ1-1; D not certain. Germline V gene lookup returns CDR1 SQVTM and CDR2 ANQGSEA. This CDR3 comprises 12 residues. The V and J ends lost 4 bases and 7 bases respectively, with 13 bases between them. CDR3 in amino acids: CSVASGRVEAFF. The CDR3 DNA is TGCAGCGTTGCCTCGGGGAGGGTTGAAGCTTTCTTT.

This clonotype has a count of ten or more. V is TRBV6-5 and J is TRBJ2-7, with a weak D call TRBD2 (5 bases). The germline V gene encodes CDR1 MNHEY and CDR2 SVGAGI. The CDR3 runs to 14 residues. V was cut by 4 bases and J by 1 base, with 11 bases left in between. The CDR3 sequence: CASSLEEGSYEQYF. The DNA of the CDR3 is TGTGCCAGCAGTTTGGAAGAGGGATCCTACGAGCAGTACTTC.

The table lists this clonotype with many counts. The CDR3 DNA reads TGTGCCAGCAGTTTCCAATCAGGCGTCAATCAGCCCCAGCATTTT. It specifies CASSFQSGVNQPQHF. The chain recombines TRBV28 with TRBJ1-5; D remains unclear. This CDR3 has 15 amino acids. Germline-derived CDR1 and CDR2 are MDHEN and SYDVKM. Deletions cut 3 bases from V and 3 bases from J, with 12 bases between.

The chain combines TRBV24-1 with TRBJ1-2; 12 bases align to TRBD1. This CDR3 is 16 amino acids long. Germline V lookup: CDR1 KGHDR, CDR2 SFDVKD. V dropped 7 bases and J dropped 5; count of bases not matched to a gene: 10. This CDR3 reads CATSPTGTGGWYGYTF. Written as DNA, the CDR3 is TGTGCCACCAGCCCGACCGGGACAGGGGGCTGGTATGGCTACACCTTC.

A few counts support this clonotype. The chain uses TRBV3-1 and TRBJ1-1, with D perhaps TRBD1 (6 bases). V was cut by 8 bases and J by 4 bases, with 17 bases left in between. Looked up from germline, CDR1 is LGHDT and CDR2 is YNNKEL (reference sequence). The CDR3 consists of 14 residues. The CDR3 loop is CASRGRGEGTEAFF. The CDR3 DNA reads as TGTGCCAGCCGGGGGCGGGGCGAGGGCACTGAAGCTTTCTTT. Supplemented by reference TRBV3-1 and TRBJ1-1, the full variable domain reads DTAVSQTPKYLVTQMGNDKSIKCEQNLGHDTMYWYKQDSKKFLKIMFSYNNKELIINETVPNRFSPKSPDKAHLNLHINSLELGDSAVYFCASRGRGEGTEAFFGQGTRLTVV.

In this sample, this clonotype turned up many times. The chain employs TRBV12-3 or TRBV12-4 and TRBJ1-2; D unresolved. V was clipped by 6 bases and J by 2 bases, with 13 bases between them. CDR3 length: 14 residues. The chain's CDR3 is CASRNTAGNYGYTF. DNA of the CDR3: TGTGCCAGCAGAAACACGGCCGGCAACTATGGCTACACCTTC.

The chain joins TRBV6-2 or TRBV6-3 to TRBJ1-5; no clear D gene. This CDR3 region has 16 residues. Trimming cost V 2 bases and J 0 bases, with 11 bases left between them. Germline V gene data show CDR1 as MNHEY and CDR2 as SVGEGT. CDR3 sequence reads: CASSYKTLNSNQPQHF. CDR3 nucleotide sequence: TGTGCCAGCAGTTACAAGACTCTGAATAGCAATCAGCCCCAGCATTTT.

Ten or more counts support this clonotype. CDR3 DNA: TGTGCCAGTTTCCCGGGACGGTATATGAACACTGAAGCTTTCTTT. Encoded protein: CASFPGRYMNTEAFF. The chain carries TRBV28 and TRBJ1-1; D may be TRBD1 (5 bases). Trimming took 9 bases from V and 0 from J, leaving 17 bases between them. This CDR3 contains 15 residues. Germline CDR1 and CDR2: MDHEN and SYDVKM.

This clonotype was counted at least ten times. CDR3 nucleotides: TGTGCCAGCAGCCCGGGGGGGGCTAGCGGGAGTTTTGGATACGAGCAGTACTTC. It encodes CASSPGGASGSFGYEQYF. The chain has TRBV6-4 and TRBJ2-7; 10 bases are a match to TRBD2. Germline V gives CDR1 MRHNA, CDR2 SNTAGT. This CDR3 is built from 18 residues. Trimming took 6 bases from V and 4 from J; bases not matched to a gene: 18.

This clonotype was counted at least ten times. A much larger clonotype is one base distant, so this may be a read error. V is TRBV27 and J is TRBJ2-5, with D tentatively TRBD1 (5 bases). V lost 6 bases to trimming and J lost 2 bases, with 16 bases between them. CDR1 and CDR2 from the germline V gene are MNHEY and SMNVEV (reference sequence). This CDR3 has 15 amino acids. Here the CDR3 reads CASSRTRTRQETQYF. The CDR3 DNA reads TGTGCCAGCAGCCGCACACGGACAAGGCAAGAGACCCAGTACTTC.

The rearrangement links TRBV6-5 to TRBJ2-7; D might be TRBD1 or TRBD2, each matching 5 bases. V was clipped by 2 bases and J by 4 bases, with 9 bases between them. The CDR3 has 13 residues. Germline V lookup: CDR1 MNHEY, CDR2 SVGAGI. In nucleotides, the CDR3 is TGTGCCAGCAGTTACGACGAGGGGTACGAGCAGTACTTC. Translated, it gives CASSYDEGYEQYF.

This clonotype showed up many times. The chain combines TRBV19 with TRBJ1-5; 8 positions match TRBD1. This CDR3 has 16 amino acids. Germline V gives CDR1 LNHDA, CDR2 SQIVND (reference sequence). J was trimmed by 0 bases and V by 6 bases; bases with no gene match: 7. The CDR3 region is CASSNGQGHSNQPQHF. In DNA, the CDR3 is TGTGCCAGTAGCAACGGACAGGGACATAGCAATCAGCCCCAGCATTTT. Filled out from reference TRBV19 and TRBJ1-5, the complete variable domain reads DGGITQSPKYLFRKEGQNVTLSCEQNLNHDAMYWYRQDPGQGLRLIYYSQIVNDFQKGDIAEGYSVSREKKESFPLTVTSAQKNPTAFYLCASSNGQGHSNQPQHFGDGTRLSIL.

This clonotype was observed a handful of times. A much bigger clone sits one base away, suggesting this may be a read error. V usage is TRBV27 and J usage is TRBJ1-6, with no clear D. This CDR3 has 15 residues. Germline values: CDR1 MNHEY, CDR2 SMNVEV (reference sequence). The DNA for the CDR3 is TGTGCCAGCAGTTTATCGGAGTCCGGGAATTCATCCCTCCACTTT. Its translation: CASSLSESGNSSLHF.

This clonotype was detected ten times or more. The CDR3 nucleotides are TGCAGTGCGGAGACACAGCGGGAGGGCTCCTACGAGCAGTACTTC. It specifies CSAETQREGSYEQYF. The chain has TRBV20-1 and TRBJ2-7; 10 bases map to TRBD2. The trim removed 6 bases at V and 0 bases at J, leaving 8 bases unmatched. The germline V gene has CDR1 DFQATT and CDR2 SNEGSKA (reference sequence). This CDR3 comprises 15 residues.

The chain couples TRBV29-1 to TRBJ1-5, with D maybe TRBD1 (6 bases). Germline V lookup: CDR1 SQVTM, CDR2 ANQGSEA. V was pared by 0 bases and J by 3 bases, with 15 bases between. This CDR3 contains 16 residues. In DNA, the CDR3 is TGCAGCGTTGAAGAAAGGGACATGGTCCCCAATCAGCCCCAGCATTTT. Its protein is CSVEERDMVPNQPQHF.

In its sample, this clonotype was seen many times. This sequence joins TRBV24-1 and TRBJ1-3, with D maybe TRBD1 (5 bases). Germline CDR1 and CDR2: KGHDR and SFDVKD. The ends were cut back, 9 bases at V and 2 bases at J, with 16 bases in the middle. The CDR3 totals 15 residues. The CDR3 loop is CATLATGHTGNTIYF. CDR3 nucleotides: TGTGCCACCCTAGCTACAGGCCACACTGGAAACACCATATATTTT.

This clonotype has at least ten counts. The rearrangement links TRBV15 to TRBJ1-1, with a tentative D call TRBD1 (5 bases). The CDR3 spans 13 residues. Germline V gene sequence: CDR1 LNHNV, CDR2 YYDKDF (reference sequence). Trimming took off 2 bases at V and 7 bases at J, with 11 bases between the two ends. For the CDR3, the DNA is TGTGCCACCAGCAGACCCCCGACAGTTGAAGCTTTCTTT. Amino acid sequence: CATSRPPTVEAFF.

At least ten counts were recorded for this clonotype. This chain joins TRBV5-1 and TRBJ2-7; TRBD1 aligns across 8 bases. Germline V gene lookup returns CDR1 SGHRS and CDR2 YFSETQ. The CDR3 contains 14 residues. J was trimmed by 6 bases and V by 1 base; bases with no gene match: 6. CDR3: CASSLNAQGGEQYF. As DNA, the CDR3 is TGCGCCAGCAGCTTGAACGCACAGGGGGGCGAGCAGTACTTC. The complete variable domain, with remaining parts taken from reference TRBV5-1 and TRBJ2-7, reads KAGVTQTPRYLIKTRGQQVTLSCSPISGHRSVSWYQQTPGQGLQFLFEYFSETQRNKGNFPGRFSGRQFSNSRSEMNVSTLELGDSALYLCASSLNAQGGEQYFGPGTRLTVT.